One sample yielded the 26 T cell receptor beta chains listed below, sequenced in a study of Graves' ophthalmopathy and Graves' hyperthyroidism. Amplification targeted the TCR beta CDR3 regions, with RNA transcripts as the source material. The first-round RT-PCR employed HTBI primers together with the Qiagen OneStep RT-PCR kit. A multiplex PCR was then performed as the second round. Via MiXCR, TCRdb re-called the multiplex PCR reads, giving one row per CDR3 protein. The data show 150,000 to 200,000 distinct CDR3 sequences, 39% seen once. The sample comprised peripheral blood. The receptor source for this set is a man aged 25 to 40 with Graves' ophthalmopathy.

This clonotype has a count of ten or more. The chain has TRBV20-1 and TRBJ1-6; 7 bases agree with TRBD1. CDR1 is DFQATT and CDR2 is SNEGSKA in the germline V gene (reference sequence). Losses at the gene ends were 6 bases for V and 4 bases for J; bases not matched to a gene: 6. The CDR3 is 14 amino acids. Here the CDR3 reads CSAATGRYNSPLHF. DNA of the CDR3: TGCAGTGCGGCGACAGGGCGTTATAATTCACCCCTCCACTTT.

This sequence joins TRBV14 and TRBJ2-7, with a weak D call TRBD1 (5 bases). The germline V gene has CDR1 SGHDN and CDR2 FVKESK. The V end lost 2 bases, the J end lost 3 bases, and 11 bases lay between the germline ends. The CDR3 has 14 amino acids. The CDR3 loop reads CASSQRGVHYEQYF. The CDR3 nucleotides read TGTGCCAGCAGCCAAAGGGGCGTGCACTACGAGCAGTACTTC.

The chain couples TRBV7-9 to TRBJ2-7, with D unresolved. The CDR3 has 14 amino acids. V was trimmed by 3 bases and J by 2 bases, leaving 11 bases between them. Germline V lookup: CDR1 SEHNR, CDR2 FQNEAQ (reference sequence). The CDR3 region is CASSLTTGPYEQYF. DNA for the CDR3: TGTGCCAGCAGCTTGACCACCGGGCCCTACGAGCAGTACTTC.

V is TRBV6-1 and J is TRBJ1-1; 7 nucleotides line up with TRBD1. The CDR3 is 16 residues long. The V segment lost 2 bases and the J segment 5 bases; nucleotides outside the gene matches: 11. Germline CDR1 reads MNHNS; CDR2 reads SASEGT. This CDR3 reads CASSESDWRGRTEAFF. CDR3 nucleotides: TGTGCCAGCAGTGAAAGTGACTGGAGGGGGCGAACTGAAGCTTTCTTT.

Ten or more counts support this clonotype. This rearrangement joins TRBV28 to TRBJ1-1; 7 bases fit TRBD1. With 11 bases clipped from V and 6 bases from J, the junction kept 6 bases outside the gene matches. The CDR3 runs to 11 residues. Germline assignment: CDR1 MDHEN and CDR2 SYDVKM. CDR3 amino acids: CAAGTAPEAFF. The CDR3 DNA sequence: TGTGCCGCAGGGACAGCACCTGAAGCTTTCTTT.

In this sample, this clonotype turned up many times. The chain joins TRBV28 to TRBJ2-7, with 10 positions matching TRBD2. The CDR3 loop spans 17 amino acids. After removal of 6 bases from V and 0 bases from J, the junction contained 11 bases not matched to a gene. The germline V gene has CDR1 MDHEN and CDR2 SYDVKM. The CDR3 DNA reads TGTGCCAGCAGCCTCGGGGTACTAGCGGGACTCTCCTACGAGCAGTACTTC. Translating it yields CASSLGVLAGLSYEQYF.

This clonotype was counted many times. V gene TRBV28 combines with J gene TRBJ2-7, with D perhaps matching TRBD1 (6 bases). V was shortened by 6 bases and J by 4 bases, with 19 bases between the two germline ends. The CDR3 loop spans 15 amino acids. Germline V gene sequence: CDR1 MDHEN, CDR2 SYDVKM. The CDR3 protein is CASSPLIQTGYEQYF. DNA of the CDR3: TGTGCCAGCAGCCCATTAATCCAGACAGGTTACGAGCAGTACTTC.

The chain is built from TRBV12-5 and TRBJ1-2; D unresolved. The germline CDR1 and CDR2 sequences are LGHNT and FRNRAP. Trimming pared 7 bases from V and 5 bases from J, leaving 14 bases between. The CDR3 spans 13 residues. Written as DNA, the CDR3 is TGTGCTAGTGCTGAGGCGGTGCGTTATGGCTACACCTTC. As protein: CASAEAVRYGYTF.

The chain carries TRBV6-1 and TRBJ1-1; D possibly corresponds to TRBD1 (6 bases). Trimming cost V 6 bases and J 2 bases, with 13 bases left between them. Germline V lookup: CDR1 MNHNS, CDR2 SASEGT. This CDR3 region has 14 residues. CDR3 coding DNA: TGTGCCAGCAGAAAGGACAGACTTAACACTGAAGCTTTCTTT. The encoded protein is CASRKDRLNTEAFF.

This clonotype was counted between two and nine times. V and J are TRBV28 and TRBJ1-1; D not resolved. V was clipped by 4 bases and J by 4 bases, with 10 bases between them. CDR3 length: 13 residues. The V gene's germline CDR1 is MDHEN and CDR2 SYDVKM. The CDR3 nucleotides are TGTGCCAGCAGTTCGCCCTTGGGCACTGAAGCTTTCTTT. Protein: CASSSPLGTEAFF.

CDR3: CASSLNRAGANVLTF. The CDR3 DNA sequence: TGCGCCAGCAGCCTAAACAGGGCTGGGGCCAACGTCCTGACTTTC. The gene calls are TRBV10-2 and TRBJ2-6, with TRBD1 as a possible D gene (6 bases). Trimming pared 6 bases from V and 2 bases from J, leaving 11 bases between. CDR1 and CDR2 (germline): WSHSY, SAAADI. CDR3 length: 15 amino acids.

The J gene is TRBJ2-5, the V gene TRBV11-2; D is perhaps TRBD1 (6 bases). The CDR3 is 14 amino acids. With 7 bases removed from V and 7 bases from J, the gap between germline ends came to 19 bases. Germline CDR1 is SGHAT and CDR2 is FQNNGV. CDR3 residues: CASTPTQRGGTQYF. The CDR3 DNA reads TGTGCCAGCACCCCGACTCAAAGAGGGGGGACCCAGTACTTC.

This clonotype has at least ten counts. The V and J genes are TRBV6-5 and TRBJ1-5; possibly TRBD1 for D (6 bases). The germline V gene encodes CDR1 MNHEY and CDR2 SVGAGI. Trimming left V 10 bases short and J 0 bases short, with 22 bases between. The CDR3 runs 17 residues. The DNA of the CDR3 is TGTGCCACCCTCCCCGGGAGGGACACTTATAGCAATCAGCCCCAGCATTTT. Protein: CATLPGRDTYSNQPQHF.

The J gene is TRBJ1-2, the V gene TRBV12-5, with 9 positions matching TRBD1. The trim removed 5 bases at V and 5 bases at J, leaving 3 bases unmatched. This CDR3 region has 13 residues. From germline, CDR1 is LGHNT and CDR2 FRNRAP. CDR3 nucleotides: TGTGCTAGTGGTCCGGGACAGGGTTATGGCTACACCTTC. As protein: CASGPGQGYGYTF.

This chain joins TRBV2 and TRBJ1-3, with D uncertain. Germline CDR1 is SNHLY and CDR2 is FYNNEI. V lost 5 bases, J lost 0 bases, and 11 bases lay in between. The CDR3 extends over 15 amino acids. CDR3 loop: CASSLGHASGNTIYF. The DNA of the CDR3 is TGTGCCAGCAGTTTAGGTCACGCCTCTGGAAACACCATATATTTT.

This clonotype was recorded at least ten times. The rearrangement uses TRBV12-3 or TRBV12-4 and TRBJ1-5; 7 nucleotides agree with TRBD1. The junction had 6 bases not matched to a gene; V was cut back by 5 bases and J by 5 bases. The CDR3 has 14 residues. As DNA, the CDR3 is TGTGCCAGCAGTCTCGGGACAGCCTATCAGCCCCAGCATTTT. Protein product: CASSLGTAYQPQHF.

The chain combines TRBV6-1 with TRBJ2-5; TRBD2 matches at 8 bases. This CDR3 has 14 amino acids. Germline assignment: CDR1 MNHNS and CDR2 SASEGT. V trimming: 6 bases; J trimming: 5 bases; junction bases outside the gene matches: 8. CDR3 nucleotides: TGTGCCAGCAGATGGACTAGCTCGATCGAGACCCAGTACTTC. This gives the protein CASRWTSSIETQYF.

This rearrangement joins TRBV20-1 to TRBJ1-1, with D uncertain. Germline assignment: CDR1 DFQATT and CDR2 SNEGSKA (reference sequence). V dropped 1 base and J dropped 4 bases, with 10 bases sitting between them. The CDR3 extends over 13 amino acids. DNA of the CDR3: TGCAGTGCTAGAGTTCGGTCAATCACTGAAGCTTTCTTT. Encoded protein: CSARVRSITEAFF.

The sample holds many counts of this clonotype. The chain combines TRBV5-6 with TRBJ2-4; no clear D gene. The CDR3 has 11 amino acids. Germline lookup yields CDR1 SGHDT and CDR2 YYEEEE. V lost 3 bases and J lost 8, with 6 bases in between. The CDR3 bases are TGTGCCAGCAGCTCCTCTGACATTCAGTACTTC. The encoded protein is CASSSSDIQYF. Drawing the rest from reference TRBV5-6 and TRBJ2-4, the complete variable domain is DAGVTQSPTHLIKTRGQQVTLRCSPKSGHDTVSWYQQALGQGPQFIFQYYEEEERQRGNFPDRFSGHQFPNYSSELNVNALLLGDSALYLCASSSSDIQYFGAGTRLSVL.

This clonotype has a count of ten or more. The chain is built from TRBV11-3 and TRBJ1-6; TRBD1 might be the D (5 bases). This CDR3 is built from 14 residues. CDR1 is SGHNT and CDR2 is YENEEA in the germline V gene. Trimming pared 4 bases from V and 7 bases from J, leaving 11 bases between. The CDR3 region has the DNA TGTGCCAGCAGCTCGGGGACCTGGAATTCACCCCTCCACTTT. This encodes CASSSGTWNSPLHF.

This clonotype came up many times. The rearrangement uses TRBV12-3 or TRBV12-4 and TRBJ1-2, with 9 bases lining up with TRBD1. The CDR3 sequence is 14 residues long. V lost 7 bases and J lost 5; bases outside the gene matches: 8. CDR3: CASTFTGTGYGYTF. The CDR3 DNA follows: TGTGCCAGCACCTTCACCGGGACAGGGTATGGCTACACCTTC.

This clonotype came up many times. J is TRBJ2-5 and V is TRBV30, with unresolved D. The germline gives CDR1 GTSNPN, CDR2 SVGIG (reference sequence). The CDR3 is made up of 14 amino acids. Trimming removed 1 base at V and 3 bases at J, with 12 bases between. This CDR3 reads CAWSDRTQKETQYF. In nucleotides, the CDR3 is TGTGCCTGGAGTGATCGAACACAGAAAGAGACCCAGTACTTC.

In its sample, this clonotype was seen once. The genes are TRBV28 and TRBJ2-5, with TRBD1 as a possible D gene (5 bases). Germline lookup yields CDR1 MDHEN and CDR2 SYDVKM. V was shortened by 6 bases and J by 5 bases, with 19 bases between the two germline ends. CDR3 size: 15 residues. CDR3: CASSPMGPDRETQYF. The CDR3 bases are TGTGCCAGCAGCCCGATGGGGCCTGATCGGGAGACCCAGTACTTC. The whole variable domain, filled in from reference TRBV28 and TRBJ2-5, reads DVKVTQSSRYLVKRTGEKVFLECVQDMDHENMFWYRQDPGLGLRLIYFSYDVKMKEKGDIPEGYSVSREKKERFSLILESASTNQTSMYLCASSPMGPDRETQYFGPGTRLLVL.

CDR3 residues: CASSTTSGDQETQYF. CDR3 DNA sequence: TGTGCCAGTAGTACGACTAGCGGAGACCAAGAGACCCAGTACTTC. This chain joins TRBV19 and TRBJ2-5; 9 nucleotides match TRBD2. With V trimmed by 4 bases and J by 0 bases, 3 bases remained unmatched. Germline V gives CDR1 LNHDA, CDR2 SQIVND (reference sequence). CDR3 length: 15 residues. The whole variable domain, filled in from reference TRBV19 and TRBJ2-5, reads DGGITQSPKYLFRKEGQNVTLSCEQNLNHDAMYWYRQDPGQGLRLIYYSQIVNDFQKGDIAEGYSVSREKKESFPLTVTSAQKNPTAFYLCASSTTSGDQETQYFGPGTRLLVL.

The chain is built from TRBV28 and TRBJ2-7; 10 bases are shared with TRBD1. Trimming removed 5 bases from V and 6 bases from J; junction bases left unmatched: 10. Germline CDR1 MDHEN, CDR2 SYDVKM. The CDR3 sequence is 15 residues long. The CDR3, as DNA: TGTGCCAGCAGTAGGACCGGGACAGGGGTCGCCGAGCAGTACTTC. Encoded protein: CASSRTGTGVAEQYF.

This clonotype came up a few times. This chain links TRBV25-1 with TRBJ1-3, with no clear D. The CDR3 has 11 residues. Germline V gene sequence: CDR1 MGHDK, CDR2 SYGVNS. V was clipped by 7 bases and J by 4 bases, with 5 bases between them. CDR3 DNA: TGTGCCAGCACCCGGGGAAACACCATATATTTT. This sequence encodes CASTRGNTIYF.